The 18 T cell receptor beta chains presented below share a single source sample, sequenced in a study of blood T cells in healthy people across ages. A second PCR of about 6 to 12 cycles used a sample-barcoded 5' primer and a J-beta primer mix. TCRdb reanalysed the 5' RACE reads using MiXCR and keeps one entry per CDR3 protein. The sample lists 700,000 to 850,000 distinct CDR3 sequences; roughly 35% were seen once. The sample consisted of blood. All receptors come from a man aged 18 to 30 in good health.

This clonotype occurred a few times. V usage is TRBV12-3 or TRBV12-4 and J usage is TRBJ2-1; 10 bases are a match to TRBD2. V lost 8 bases, J lost 6 bases, and 4 bases stayed unmatched. This CDR3 is built from 13 residues. The CDR3 nucleotides are TGTGCCAGCTCTAGCGGGGGCTTCAATGAGCAGTTCTTC. Translating it yields CASSSGGFNEQFF.

The CDR3 region is CASSFGTVTDYGYTF. The CDR3 DNA is TGCGCCAGCAGCTTCGGGACAGTAACGGACTATGGCTACACCTTC. The chain links TRBV5-1 to TRBJ1-2; 7 bases are a match to TRBD1. Trimming removed 2 bases from V and 3 bases from J; junction bases left unmatched: 7. This CDR3 is built from 15 residues. Germline values: CDR1 SGHRS, CDR2 YFSETQ.

V gene TRBV20-1 combines with J gene TRBJ1-4; 8 bases match TRBD1. CDR3 length: 14 amino acids. Germline V gene lookup returns CDR1 DFQATT and CDR2 SNEGSKA (reference sequence). V shed 2 bases, J shed 10 bases, and the junction held 9 bases outside the gene matches. CDR3 sequence: CSARRPGGEGKLFF. The CDR3 nucleotides read TGCAGTGCTAGACGACCAGGGGGCGAGGGAAAACTGTTTTTT.

This chain joins TRBV7-2 and TRBJ2-3; 15 bases are a match to TRBD2. CDR1 is SGHTA, CDR2 FQGNSA, per germline. J lost 0 bases, V lost 1 base, and 8 bases had no gene match. The CDR3 runs 20 residues. In DNA form, the CDR3 reads TGTGCCAGCAGCTTAGTCTCGGGACTAGCGGGGGGACATAGCACAGATACGCAGTATTTT. This sequence encodes CASSLVSGLAGGHSTDTQYF.

This chain connects TRBV20-1 to TRBJ1-2; D is perhaps TRBD1 (6 bases). V lost 0 bases and J lost 8, with 13 bases in between. Germline loops: CDR1 DFQATT, CDR2 SNEGSKA (reference sequence). This CDR3 has 13 residues. The CDR3, as DNA: TGCAGTGCTAGAGATCTCAGGGGCGTCGGCTACACCTTC. Protein sequence: CSARDLRGVGYTF.

The chain links TRBV15 to TRBJ2-1, with D perhaps TRBD2 (7 bases). The CDR3 has 14 residues. Germline-derived CDR1 and CDR2 are LNHNV and YYDKDF (reference sequence). V lost 8 bases and J lost 6, with 17 bases in between. The CDR3 bases are TGTGCCACCGGGAGGCGGGGGCCCTCCAATGAGCAGTTCTTC. It encodes CATGRRGPSNEQFF.

The table lists this clonotype with many counts. The rearrangement links TRBV3-1 to TRBJ2-3; tentatively, D is TRBD2 (6 bases). Germline V gene lookup returns CDR1 LGHDT and CDR2 YNNKEL (reference sequence). This CDR3 spans 14 amino acids. Trimming stripped 5 bases from V and 2 bases from J, with 11 bases between. The CDR3 sequence: CASSLGLTTDTQYF. CDR3 DNA sequence: TGTGCCAGCAGCTTGGGACTCACCACAGATACGCAGTATTTT.

The rearrangement uses TRBV12-3 or TRBV12-4 and TRBJ1-3, with a tentative D call TRBD1 (6 bases). The CDR3 covers 15 residues. Trimming removed 6 bases at V and 4 bases at J, with 16 bases between. The CDR3 bases are TGTGCCAGCAGGGTGATGGGGGCGCAGGGAAACACCATATATTTT. The encoded protein is CASRVMGAQGNTIYF.

The chain employs TRBV15 and TRBJ1-5, with a weak D call TRBD1 (6 bases). The ends were cut back, 3 bases at V and 0 bases at J, with 12 bases in the middle. The CDR3 covers 16 residues. The germline gives CDR1 LNHNV, CDR2 YYDKDF (reference sequence). The CDR3 protein is CATSSRGGPSNQPQHF. As DNA, the CDR3 is TGTGCCACCAGCAGCAGAGGGGGGCCTAGCAATCAGCCCCAGCATTTT.

About this clonotype: The junction shows a germline mismatch at one end, possibly a read error. This chain connects TRBV5-1 to TRBJ1-5, with TRBD1 matching over 10 bases. Germline CDR1 reads SGHRS; CDR2 reads YFSETQ. The CDR3 covers 15 residues. The CDR3 here is CVSSTGTGGNQPQHF. The CDR3 DNA reads TGCGTCAGCAGCACAGGGACAGGGGGCAATCAGCCCCAGCATTTT. Variable domain in full (rest from reference TRBV5-1 and TRBJ1-5): KAGVTQTPRYLIKTRGQQVTLSCSPISGHRSVSWYQQTPGQGLQFLFEYFSETQRNKGNFPGRFSGRQFSNSRSEMNVSTLELGDSALYLCVSSTGTGGNQPQHFGDGTRLSIL.

This clonotype was seen only a few times. This chain uses TRBV7-9 with TRBJ2-1, with TRBD2 matching 13 bases. V shed 5 bases, J shed 9 bases, and the junction held 19 bases outside the gene matches. This CDR3 comprises 19 residues. Germline-derived CDR1 and CDR2 are SEHNR and FQNEAQ (reference sequence). The CDR3 bases are TGTGCCAGCAGCAGTCCGGGACTAGCGGGGACGGGCATTTTTAGTGAGCAGTTCTTC. Its protein product is CASSSPGLAGTGIFSEQFF.

The chain recombines TRBV7-2 with TRBJ2-5, with no clear D. Looked up from germline, CDR1 is SGHTA and CDR2 is FQGNSA. CDR3 length: 14 amino acids. The V end was cut by 5 bases, the J end by 3 bases, with 13 bases between. Written as DNA, the CDR3 is TGTGCCAGCAGCCCCCGGTCGTCAGAAGAGACCCAGTACTTC. Protein product: CASSPRSSEETQYF.

Of note for this clonotype: Its ends do not fully match the called genes, so a read error is possible. V usage is TRBV11-2 and J usage is TRBJ2-5; possibly TRBD1 for D (6 bases). The CDR3 has 14 residues. Germline V gene sequence: CDR1 SGHAT, CDR2 FQNNGV. The CDR3 loop reads CASSLEQGRETQYF. The CDR3, as DNA: TGTGCCAGCAGCCTAGAACAGGGAAGAGAGACCCAGTACTTC.

Details on this clonotype: A read error may be the cause here, since a much bigger clone is one base away. The chain uses TRBV5-1 and TRBJ2-1; perhaps D is TRBD1 or TRBD2 (5 bases each). CDR3 length equals 16 residues. V shed 0 bases and J shed 5 bases, with 15 bases lying between them. Germline V gene data show CDR1 as SGHRS and CDR2 as YFSETQ. CDR3: CASSLEGTYLDNEQFF. The CDR3 DNA reads as TGCGCCAGCAGCTTGGAAGGGACCTACCTCGACAATGAGCAGTTCTTC.

This chain links TRBV29-1 with TRBJ1-2, with D tentatively TRBD1 (6 bases). This CDR3 has 12 residues. The germline V and J ends were trimmed by 8 bases and 4 bases, with 14 bases remaining between them. The germline CDR1 and CDR2 sequences are SQVTM and ANQGSEA. CDR3 region: CSIPRGPYGYTF. The CDR3 DNA sequence: TGCAGCATTCCCAGGGGCCCCTATGGCTACACCTTC. The full variable domain, in which reference TRBV29-1 and TRBJ1-2 provide the parts outside the CDR3, is SAVISQKPSRDICQRGTSLTIQCQVDSQVTMMFWYRQQPGQSLTLIATANQGSEATYESGFVIDKFPISRPNLTFSTLTVSNMSPEDSSIYLCSIPRGPYGYTFGSGTRLTVV.

This chain joins TRBV5-6 and TRBJ1-6; the D gene is possibly TRBD1 (5 bases). The V end was cut by 3 bases, the J end by 4 bases, with 11 bases between. This CDR3 has 15 amino acids. Germline lookup yields CDR1 SGHDT and CDR2 YYEEEE. The CDR3 loop is CASSWGGGYNSPLHF. As DNA, the CDR3 is TGTGCCAGCAGCTGGGGGGGGGGTTATAATTCACCCCTCCACTTT. The full variable domain, in which reference TRBV5-6 and TRBJ1-6 provide the parts outside the CDR3, is DAGVTQSPTHLIKTRGQQVTLRCSPKSGHDTVSWYQQALGQGPQFIFQYYEEEERQRGNFPDRFSGHQFPNYSSELNVNALLLGDSALYLCASSWGGGYNSPLHFGNGTRLTVT.

This clonotype was counted at least ten times. This sequence joins TRBV20-1 and TRBJ1-1, with a possible D match to TRBD1 (5 bases). Looked up from germline, CDR1 is DFQATT and CDR2 is SNEGSKA (reference sequence). Trimming cost V 0 bases and J 1 base, with 6 bases left between them. The CDR3 is 13 amino acids. CDR3 DNA: TGCAGTGCTAGAGAAGACAGGAACACTGAAGCTTTCTTT. Its translation is CSAREDRNTEAFF.

In its sample, this clonotype was seen once. A much larger clone lies one base from this, so it may be a read error. The chain couples TRBV20-1 to TRBJ2-7, with D tentatively TRBD1 (6 bases). The CDR3 totals 13 residues. The germline V gene encodes CDR1 DFQATT and CDR2 SNEGSKA (reference sequence). The CDR3 DNA is TGCTGTGCTGAACCGGGACAAAAGTACGAGCAGTACTTC. Translating gives CCAEPGQKYEQYF.